These 25 T cell receptor beta chains came from one sample sequenced in a study of T cell responses to AZD1222 COVID-19 vaccine. Data came from immunoSEQ multiplex PCR; TCRdb stores just in-frame clones and leaves some out. The sample lists about 120,000 clones; more than 75% were seen once. The sample in question was peripheral blood, obtained on day 0 of AZD1222 vaccination. The receptors derive from an adult in good health.

V gene TRBV14 combines with J gene TRBJ1-1, with 10 bases fitting TRBD1. The germline gives CDR1 SGHDN, CDR2 FVKESK. The V and J ends lost 4 bases and 9 bases, in that order; junction bases with no gene match: 8. The CDR3 loop spans 14 amino acids. The CDR3 loop is CASSPYGGQGKAFF. The CDR3 bases are TGTGCCAGCAGCCCCTACGGGGGACAGGGGAAAGCTTTCTTT. The whole variable domain, filled in from reference TRBV14 and TRBJ1-1, reads EAGVTQFPSHSVIEKGQTVTLRCDPISGHDNLYWYRRVMGKEIKFLLHFVKESKQDESGMPNNRFLAERTGGTYSTLKVQPAELEDSGVYFCASSPYGGQGKAFFGQGTRLTVV.

This chain links TRBV29-1 with TRBJ2-1; 9 positions agree with TRBD1. With 7 bases clipped from V and 0 bases from J, the junction kept 4 bases outside the gene matches. The CDR3 runs to 14 residues. The germline V gene has CDR1 SQVTM and CDR2 ANQGSEA. CDR3 residues: CSAPGQGSYNEQFF. For the CDR3, the DNA is TGCAGCGCCCCGGGACAGGGCTCCTACAATGAGCAGTTCTTC.

The V and J genes are TRBV6-6 and TRBJ1-5, with D possibly TRBD1 on 5 matching bases. Between the trimmed V and J ends, which lost 2 bases and 7 bases, there was a span of 15 bases. Germline-derived CDR1 and CDR2 are MNHNY and SVGAGI (reference sequence). The CDR3 is 15 amino acids. In nucleotides, the CDR3 is TGTGCCAGCAGTTACGAGACACGGGCAGGGCAGCCCCAGCATTTT. This codes for CASSYETRAGQPQHF.

The rearrangement links TRBV2 to TRBJ1-1; the match to TRBD1 covers 7 bases. The CDR3 is 16 residues long. V shed 7 bases, J shed 0 bases, and the junction held 11 bases outside the gene matches. Germline V lookup: CDR1 SNHLY, CDR2 FYNNEI. Here the CDR3 reads CASMGQYSFMNTEAFF. In DNA, the CDR3 is TGTGCCAGCATGGGACAGTACTCTTTTATGAACACTGAAGCTTTCTTT.

The chain joins TRBV6-5 to TRBJ2-7, with a possible D match to TRBD2 (5 bases). Per the germline V gene, CDR1 is MNHEY and CDR2 is SVGAGI. The CDR3 covers 13 residues. Trimming stripped 10 bases from V and 0 bases from J, with 13 bases between. CDR3 in amino acids: CAITQRISYEQYF. CDR3 coding DNA: TGTGCCATAACCCAGCGGATCTCCTACGAGCAGTACTTC.

The V call is TRBV19, the J call TRBJ2-7; weak D call: TRBD2 (6 bases). The CDR3 totals 15 residues. Germline V gene sequence: CDR1 LNHDA, CDR2 SQIVND (reference sequence). V was shortened by 1 base and J by 1 base, with 11 bases between the two germline ends. CDR3 residues: CASSIGGGISYEQYF. Here the CDR3 DNA reads TGTGCCAGTAGTATAGGAGGAGGGATTTCCTACGAGCAGTACTTC.

The chain recombines TRBV4-1 with TRBJ2-7; 10 bases agree with TRBD2. Germline CDR1 MGHRA, CDR2 YSYEKL. Losses at the gene ends were 0 bases for V and 6 bases for J; bases not matched to a gene: 11. The length of the CDR3 is 17 residues. CDR3 in DNA: TGCGCCAGCAGCCAAGAGTTCGCGCTAGCGGGGGCGGTCGAGCAGTACTTC. Protein product: CASSQEFALAGAVEQYF.

This clone was observed a single time. The CDR3 loop is CASSIGLPMNTEAFF. CDR3 sequence (DNA): TGTGCCAGCAGCATAGGGCTTCCAATGAACACTGAAGCTTTCTTT. The gene calls are TRBV5-8 and TRBJ1-1; D remains ambiguous. Per the germline V gene, CDR1 is SGHTS and CDR2 is YDEGEE. There are 15 residues in the CDR3. V was shortened by 4 bases and J by 0 bases, with 13 bases between the two germline ends. The complete variable domain, with remaining parts taken from reference TRBV5-8 and TRBJ1-1, reads EAGVTQSPTHLIKTRGQQATLRCSPISGHTSVYWYQQALGLGLQFLLWYDEGEERNRGNFPPRFSGRQFPNYSSELNVNALELEDSALYLCASSIGLPMNTEAFFGQGTRLTVV.

V is TRBV20-1 and J is TRBJ1-1; D not certain. This CDR3 has 11 residues. The V gene's germline CDR1 is DFQATT and CDR2 SNEGSKA (reference sequence). With 2 bases removed from V and 11 bases from J, the gap between germline ends came to 12 bases. The CDR3 DNA sequence: TGCAGTGCTAGATCCGGGGTAAAGGCTTTCTTT. The encoded protein is CSARSGVKAFF.

The CDR3 reads CASSLGGFGGNTEAFF. Written as DNA, the CDR3 is TGTGCCAGCAGCTTAGGGGGTTTCGGCGGGAACACTGAAGCTTTCTTT. J is TRBJ1-1 and V is TRBV7-2; D unclear. Trimming took 1 base from V and 1 from J, leaving 13 bases between them. The CDR3 is 16 residues long. CDR1 SGHTA and CDR2 FQGNSA come from the germline V gene.

The V and J genes are TRBV30 and TRBJ1-3; D possibly corresponds to TRBD1 (6 bases). Germline CDR1 is GTSNPN and CDR2 is SVGIG (reference sequence). CDR3 length equals 15 residues. The ends were cut back, 2 bases at V and 3 bases at J, with 14 bases in the middle. CDR3 protein: CAWSILTGFGNTIYF. The CDR3 nucleotides are TGTGCCTGGAGTATACTAACAGGGTTTGGAAACACCATATATTTT.

V is TRBV5-1 and J is TRBJ1-4; TRBD1 might be the D (5 bases). CDR1 and CDR2 from the germline V gene are SGHRS and YFSETQ. The CDR3 totals 15 residues. V dropped 3 bases and J dropped 8 bases, with 17 bases sitting between them. CDR3: CASSSYWGGKEKLFF. CDR3 nucleotides: TGCGCCAGCAGCTCATACTGGGGGGGAAAAGAAAAACTGTTTTTT. Full variable domain (remainder filled in from reference TRBV5-1 and TRBJ1-4): KAGVTQTPRYLIKTRGQQVTLSCSPISGHRSVSWYQQTPGQGLQFLFEYFSETQRNKGNFPGRFSGRQFSNSRSEMNVSTLELGDSALYLCASSSYWGGKEKLFFGSGTQLSVL.

This chain uses TRBV27 with TRBJ2-2, with 9 positions matching TRBD2. This CDR3 contains 16 residues. V was pared by 7 bases and J by 1 base, with 7 bases of the junction left unmatched. CDR1 and CDR2 (germline): MNHEY, SMNVEV (reference sequence). The CDR3 DNA reads as TGTGCCAGCAACCCCCGCGGGGGGGGGAACACCGGGGAGCTGTTTTTT. Its protein is CASNPRGGGNTGELFF.

The chain carries TRBV23-1 and TRBJ1-6, with D perhaps TRBD1 (5 bases). TRBV23-1 is an ORF for which the function is uncertain. The CDR3 sequence is 13 residues long. The ends were cut back, 3 bases at V and 13 bases at J, with 13 bases in the middle. CDR3: CASSQLPGGPLHF. The CDR3 DNA reads TGCGCCAGCAGTCAGCTGCCTGGGGGTCCCCTCCACTTT.

Here the CDR3 reads CASSQDQSPGAYIQYF. The CDR3 DNA reads TGCGCCAGCAGCCAGGACCAATCCCCAGGGGCATACATTCAGTACTTC. The chain is built from TRBV4-1 and TRBJ2-4; D might be TRBD1 (6 bases). The CDR3 extends over 16 amino acids. The V gene's germline CDR1 is MGHRA and CDR2 YSYEKL. The V gene lost 3 bases and the J gene lost 8 bases, with 20 bases spanning the gap.

This CDR3 is CASSFARENEQFF. Written as DNA, the CDR3 is TGCGCCAGCAGCTTTGCCAGGGAGAATGAGCAGTTCTTC. This chain connects TRBV5-1 to TRBJ2-1; either TRBD1 or TRBD2 may supply D (5 bases each). Per the germline V gene, CDR1 is SGHRS and CDR2 is YFSETQ. This CDR3 comprises 13 residues. V lost 2 bases to trimming and J lost 7 bases, with 10 bases between them.

The chain employs TRBV10-1 and TRBJ2-1; D is ambiguous. Germline CDR1 is WNHNN and CDR2 is SYGVQD (reference sequence). The CDR3 consists of 15 residues. Trimming left V 1 base short and J 7 bases short, with 14 bases between. This CDR3 reads CASSEFRVEGNEQFF. The CDR3 bases are TGCGCCAGCAGTGAGTTTCGGGTCGAAGGGAATGAGCAGTTCTTC.

The chain is built from TRBV4-1 and TRBJ2-2, with 8 nucleotides matching TRBD1. V lost 3 bases to trimming and J lost 7 bases; unmatched junction nucleotides: 7. The CDR3 consists of 15 residues. Per germline, CDR1 MGHRA and CDR2 YSYEKL. CDR3 in amino acids: CASSQRQGIGGELFF. CDR3 sequence (DNA): TGCGCCAGCAGCCAGAGACAGGGGATTGGCGGGGAGCTGTTTTTT.

A few counts support this clone. The J gene is TRBJ2-1, the V gene TRBV27; TRBD1 aligns across 10 bases. The CDR3 runs to 15 residues. Trimming at V came to 4 bases and at J to 3 bases, leaving 3 bases not matched to a gene. CDR1 MNHEY and CDR2 SMNVEV come from the germline V gene (reference sequence). CDR3 sequence (DNA): TGTGCCAGCAGTTCCCGGGACAGGGGCTACAATGAGCAGTTCTTC. Its protein product is CASSSRDRGYNEQFF.

The chain combines TRBV5-1 with TRBJ2-7; D is perhaps TRBD2 (5 bases). Trimming removed 0 bases at V and 5 bases at J, with 15 bases between. Germline V gene lookup returns CDR1 SGHRS and CDR2 YFSETQ. CDR3 length equals 15 residues. CDR3 sequence reads: CASSLEPGGPHEQYF. In DNA, the CDR3 is TGCGCCAGCAGCTTGGAGCCTGGAGGTCCCCACGAGCAGTACTTC.

This clone showed up just once. The rearrangement joins TRBV28 to TRBJ1-5; perhaps TRBD1 as D (5 bases). The length of the CDR3 is 14 residues. The ends were cut back, 7 bases at V and 0 bases at J, with 10 bases in the middle. Per germline, CDR1 MDHEN and CDR2 SYDVKM. This chain's CDR3 is CASIVDSSNQPQHF. CDR3 DNA sequence: TGTGCCAGCATAGTAGACAGTAGCAATCAGCCCCAGCATTTT.

The J gene is TRBJ2-3, the V gene TRBV29-1; D call uncertain. From germline, CDR1 is SQVTM and CDR2 ANQGSEA. The CDR3 sequence is 11 residues long. V gave up 7 bases and J gave up 7 bases, with 12 bases separating them. The CDR3 DNA is TGCAGCGCTATACCATCTAATACGCAGTATTTT. Translating it yields CSAIPSNTQYF.

The chain links TRBV7-9 to TRBJ1-5; 8 bases align to TRBD1. V shed 5 bases and J 6 bases; nucleotides not matched to a gene: 9. CDR1 SEHNR and CDR2 FQNEAQ come from the germline V gene (reference sequence). The CDR3 consists of 15 residues. CDR3 sequence: CASSPSGGWSQPQHF. As DNA, the CDR3 is TGTGCCAGCAGCCCTTCAGGGGGCTGGAGTCAGCCCCAGCATTTT.

The chain has TRBV15 and TRBJ1-5, with D uncertain. CDR1 and CDR2 from the germline V gene are LNHNV and YYDKDF (reference sequence). This CDR3 has 14 amino acids. The V end was cut by 0 bases, the J end by 3 bases, with 6 bases between. CDR3 residues: CATSRDSFNQPQHF. The CDR3 nucleotides are TGTGCCACCAGCAGAGACAGCTTCAATCAGCCCCAGCATTTT. Supplemented by reference TRBV15 and TRBJ1-5, the full variable domain reads DAMVIQNPRYQVTQFGKPVTLSCSQTLNHNVMYWYQQKSSQAPKLLFHYYDKDFNNEADTPDNFQSRRPNTSFCFLDIRSPGLGDTAMYLCATSRDSFNQPQHFGDGTRLSIL.

V and J are TRBV28 and TRBJ2-7; D is unresolved. From germline, CDR1 is MDHEN and CDR2 SYDVKM. The CDR3 has 14 amino acids. The V end was cut by 1 base, the J end by 3 bases, with 10 bases between. CDR3 protein: CASSLSSEHYEQYF. As DNA, the CDR3 is TGTGCCAGCAGTTTATCGTCGGAGCACTACGAGCAGTACTTC.